This T cell receptor (beta chain) was obtained from a study of human T cells and chemical hapten exposure. The overall study: Alopecia universalis, totalis or areata was present in patients who were mostly female. Per-sample TCR yield variation was attributed mainly to small pooled library volume differences.

Stated time point: pre-sensitization, week 0. Specified treatment: therapeutic diphenylcyclopropenone sensitization with weekly scalp DPC. How the authors handled the data: Samples ranged from roughly 20,000 to 750,000 TCRs, with a median of about 96,000. TCRdb re-called the RACE reads through MiXCR, storing one row per CDR3 protein. The V and J calls reflect TCRdb's pipeline rather than the authors' work. The top ten hold roughly 8.2% of the sample, which has 300,000 to 450,000 distinct CDR3 sequences, approximately 5.8% seen once. The CDR3 sequence is 13 residues long. Trimming shortened V by 0 bases and J by 6 bases, and 8 bases separated the two germline ends. Looked up from germline, CDR1 is MNHEY and CDR2 is SVGAGI.

The chain combines TRBV6-5 with TRBJ1-1; a possible D gene is TRBD1 (5 bases). Sequencing used whole blood, obtained in connection with sensitization to the hapten diphenylcyclopropenone (DPC). This sequence originates from a woman aged 18-29 years with alopecia areata. Some clones in this sample may be carry-over from other donors' samples. The CDR3, as DNA: TGTGCCAGCAGTTACTCAGGGACCCCTGAAGCTTTCTTT. Translating gives CASSYSGTPEAFF.